This T cell receptor (beta chain) was recovered during a study of blood T cell repertoires in COVID-19. Assay used: immunoSEQ multiplex PCR; TCRdb lists only in-frame clones, some missing. The data hold 350,000 or so clones, with approximately 91% observed a single time. The CDR3 covers 13 residues. The ends were cut back, 8 bases at V and 6 bases at J, with 16 bases in the middle. Per germline, CDR1 KGHSH and CDR2 LQKENI. J is TRBJ1-1 and V is TRBV18; perhaps TRBD1 as D (5 bases). The sequenced sample consisted of PBMCs or T cells enriched from blood (not recorded which). This TCR was sampled from a woman aged 30 to 39 who had been exposed to COVID-19. CDR3 amino acids: CASAPRENAEAFF. The CDR3, as DNA: TGTGCCAGCGCCCCCAGGGAAAACGCTGAAGCTTTCTTT. Full variable domain (missing parts from reference TRBV18 and TRBJ1-1): NAGVMQNPRHLVRRRGQEARLRCSPMKGHSHVYWYRQLPEEGLKFMVYLQKENIIDESGMPKERFSAEFPKEGPSILRIQQVVRGDSAAYFCASAPRENAEAFFGQGTRLTVV.